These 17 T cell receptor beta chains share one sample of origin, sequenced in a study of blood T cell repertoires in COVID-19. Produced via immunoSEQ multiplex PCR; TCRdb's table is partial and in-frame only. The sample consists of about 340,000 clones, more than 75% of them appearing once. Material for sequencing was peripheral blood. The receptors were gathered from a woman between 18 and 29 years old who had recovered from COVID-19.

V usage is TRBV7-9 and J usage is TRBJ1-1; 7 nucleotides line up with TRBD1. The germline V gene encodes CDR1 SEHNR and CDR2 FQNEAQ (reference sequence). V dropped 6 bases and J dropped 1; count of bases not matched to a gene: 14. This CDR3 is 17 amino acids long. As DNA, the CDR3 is TGTGCCAGCAGACATAGGGACAGAAGTTCTACGAACACTGAAGCTTTCTTT. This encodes CASRHRDRSSTNTEAFF.

CDR3 bases: TGTGCCAGCAGCCCTAGCGGGAATCTCTTCTACAATGAGCAGTTCTTC. Protein sequence: CASSPSGNLFYNEQFF. The chain carries TRBV7-6 and TRBJ2-1; 9 nucleotides agree with TRBD2. Germline CDR1 and CDR2: SGHVS and FNYEAQ. There are 16 residues in the CDR3. Trimming took 5 bases from V and 3 from J; bases not matched to a gene: 8.

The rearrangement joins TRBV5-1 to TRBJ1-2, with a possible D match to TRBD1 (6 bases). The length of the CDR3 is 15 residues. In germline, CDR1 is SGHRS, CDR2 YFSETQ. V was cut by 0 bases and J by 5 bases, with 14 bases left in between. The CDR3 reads CASSLDLDSPYGYTF. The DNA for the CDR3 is TGCGCCAGCAGCTTGGATTTGGACAGTCCTTATGGCTACACCTTC.

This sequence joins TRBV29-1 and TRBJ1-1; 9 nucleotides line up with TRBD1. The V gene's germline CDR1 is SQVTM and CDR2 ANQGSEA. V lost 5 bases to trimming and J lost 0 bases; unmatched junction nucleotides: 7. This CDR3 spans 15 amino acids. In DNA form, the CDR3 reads TGCAGCGTTAATTACAGGGGGCGTATGAACACTGAAGCTTTCTTT. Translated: CSVNYRGRMNTEAFF.

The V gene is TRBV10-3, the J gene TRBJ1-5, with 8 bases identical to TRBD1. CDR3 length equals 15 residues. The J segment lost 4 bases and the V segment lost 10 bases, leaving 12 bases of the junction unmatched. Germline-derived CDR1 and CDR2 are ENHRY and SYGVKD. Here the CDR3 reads CATRDDRGSNQPQHF. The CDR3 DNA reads TGTGCCACTCGGGATGACAGGGGATCTAATCAGCCCCAGCATTTT.

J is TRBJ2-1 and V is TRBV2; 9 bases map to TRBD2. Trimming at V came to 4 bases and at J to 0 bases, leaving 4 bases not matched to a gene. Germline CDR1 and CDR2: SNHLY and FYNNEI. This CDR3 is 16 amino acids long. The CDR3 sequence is CASSVIAGDSYNEQFF. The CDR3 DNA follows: TGTGCCAGCAGTGTAATAGCGGGAGACTCCTACAATGAGCAGTTCTTC.

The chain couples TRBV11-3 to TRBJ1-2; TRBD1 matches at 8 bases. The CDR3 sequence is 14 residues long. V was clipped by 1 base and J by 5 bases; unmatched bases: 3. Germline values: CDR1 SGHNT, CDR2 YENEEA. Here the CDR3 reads CASSLVTGEYGYTF. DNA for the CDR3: TGTGCCAGCAGCTTAGTGACAGGGGAATATGGCTACACCTTC.

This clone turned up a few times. The CDR3 bases are TGTGCCAGCAGCCAGGCAACAGTTGTCTCTGGAAACACCATATATTTT. This translates into CASSQATVVSGNTIYF. The chain is built from TRBV3-1 (or the pseudogene TRBV3-2) and TRBJ1-3; D call uncertain. Germline V CDR1 and CDR2: LGHDT, YNNKEL (reference sequence). Between the trimmed V and J ends, which lost 3 bases and 0 bases, there was a span of 12 bases. The CDR3 totals 16 residues.

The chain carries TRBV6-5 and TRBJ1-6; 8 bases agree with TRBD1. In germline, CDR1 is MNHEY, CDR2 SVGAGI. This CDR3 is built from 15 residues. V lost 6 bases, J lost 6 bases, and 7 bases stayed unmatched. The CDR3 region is CASSRGQELNSPLHF. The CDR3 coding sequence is TGTGCCAGCAGCCGGGGACAGGAGCTTAATTCACCCCTCCACTTT.

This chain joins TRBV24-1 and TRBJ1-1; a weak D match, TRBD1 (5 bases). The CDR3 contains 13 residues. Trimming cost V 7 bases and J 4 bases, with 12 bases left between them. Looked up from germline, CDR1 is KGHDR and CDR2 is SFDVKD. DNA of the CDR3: TGTGCCACCAGGCAGGGATTTGGCACTGAAGCTTTCTTT. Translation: CATRQGFGTEAFF.

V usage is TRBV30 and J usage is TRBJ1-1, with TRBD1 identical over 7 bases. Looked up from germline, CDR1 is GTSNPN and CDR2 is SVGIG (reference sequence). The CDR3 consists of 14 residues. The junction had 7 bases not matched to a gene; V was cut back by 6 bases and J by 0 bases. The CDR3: CACPRDRLNTEAFF. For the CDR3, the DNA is TGTGCCTGTCCCCGGGACAGACTGAACACTGAAGCTTTCTTT.

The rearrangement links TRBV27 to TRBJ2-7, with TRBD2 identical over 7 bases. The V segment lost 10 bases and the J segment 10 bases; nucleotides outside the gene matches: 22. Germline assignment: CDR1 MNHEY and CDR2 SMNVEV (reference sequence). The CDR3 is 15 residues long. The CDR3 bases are TGTGCCACCGCACAAGGGGCCGTGGCGGGAGCTCAACAGTACGTC. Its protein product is CATAQGAVAGAQQYV.

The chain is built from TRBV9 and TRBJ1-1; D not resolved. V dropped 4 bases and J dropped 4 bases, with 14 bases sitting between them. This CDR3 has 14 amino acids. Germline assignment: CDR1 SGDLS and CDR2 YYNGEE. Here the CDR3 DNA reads TGTGCCAGCAGCCCGAGGTCATTTGGCACTGAAGCTTTCTTT. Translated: CASSPRSFGTEAFF.

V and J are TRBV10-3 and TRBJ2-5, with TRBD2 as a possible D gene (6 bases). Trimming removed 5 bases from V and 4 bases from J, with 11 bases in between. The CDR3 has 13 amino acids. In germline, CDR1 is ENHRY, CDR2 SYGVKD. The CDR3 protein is CAISSGDTETQYF. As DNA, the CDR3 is TGTGCCATCAGTTCGGGGGATACAGAGACCCAGTACTTC.

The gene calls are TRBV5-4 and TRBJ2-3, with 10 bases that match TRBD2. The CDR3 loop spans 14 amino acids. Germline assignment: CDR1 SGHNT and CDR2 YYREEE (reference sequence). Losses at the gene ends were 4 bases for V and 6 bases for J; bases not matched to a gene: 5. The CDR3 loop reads CASSASGRGDTQYF. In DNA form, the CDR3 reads TGTGCCAGCAGCGCAAGCGGGAGGGGGGATACGCAGTATTTT.

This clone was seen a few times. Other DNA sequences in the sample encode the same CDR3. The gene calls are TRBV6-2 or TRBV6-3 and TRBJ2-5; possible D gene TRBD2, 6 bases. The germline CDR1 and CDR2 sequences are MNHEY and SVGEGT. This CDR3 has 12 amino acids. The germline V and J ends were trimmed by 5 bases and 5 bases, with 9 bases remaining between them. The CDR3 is CASSTGGETQYF. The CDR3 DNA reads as TGTGCCAGCAGTACTGGGGGGGAGACCCAGTACTTC.

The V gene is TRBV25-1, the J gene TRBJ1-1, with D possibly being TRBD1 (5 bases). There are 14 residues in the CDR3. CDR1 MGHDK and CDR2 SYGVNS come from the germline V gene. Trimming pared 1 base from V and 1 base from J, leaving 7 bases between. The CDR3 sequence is CASSEWGGNTEAFF. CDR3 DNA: TGTGCCAGCAGTGAATGGGGGGGGAACACTGAAGCTTTCTTT.